The next 25 T cell receptor beta chains were all read from a single sample in a study of cytomegalovirus exposure and HLA in healthy donors. With 60 Vbeta and 13 Jbeta primers, the PCR was carried out. Using immunoSEQ multiplex PCR, the repertoire was profiled, and TCRdb retains in-frame clones only, with some absent. The table has 200,000 to 250,000 clones, under 80% seen once; the top ten hold about 0.22%. Sequencing was done on a sample of PBMCs. The receptors were gathered from a girl aged 2 to 10 in good health and CMV-seronegative.

The V gene is TRBV25-1, the J gene TRBJ2-1, with a tentative D call TRBD1 (5 bases). Germline values: CDR1 MGHDK, CDR2 SYGVNS. Deletions cut 4 bases from V and 7 bases from J, with 14 bases between. This CDR3 is built from 14 residues. The CDR3 is CASSANRRSNEQFF. In DNA, the CDR3 is TGTGCCAGCAGTGCCAACAGGAGAAGTAATGAGCAGTTCTTC.

The V gene is TRBV12-5, the J gene TRBJ1-6; no reliable D call. Trimming shortened V by 2 bases and J by 7 bases, and 9 bases separated the two germline ends. CDR3 length: 14 amino acids. The V gene's germline CDR1 is LGHNT and CDR2 FRNRAP. CDR3 nucleotide sequence: TGTGCTAGTGGTTTGTTCGGCGGCAATTCACCCCTCCACTTT. Amino acid sequence: CASGLFGGNSPLHF.

This clone came up a few times. This chain connects TRBV5-5 to TRBJ2-7; 7 nucleotides match TRBD2. The germline CDR1 and CDR2 sequences are SGHKS and YYEKEE (reference sequence). The CDR3 runs 16 residues. J was trimmed by 3 bases and V by 0 bases; bases with no gene match: 9. This chain's CDR3 is CASSLGEGRLNYEQYF. The CDR3 region has the DNA TGTGCCAGCAGCTTGGGGGAGGGCAGACTGAACTACGAGCAGTACTTC.

The V and J genes are TRBV9 and TRBJ2-1, with 9 bases aligning to TRBD2. V was pared by 0 bases and J by 5 bases, with 3 bases of the junction left unmatched. Germline CDR1 reads SGDLS; CDR2 reads YYNGEE. The CDR3 contains 15 residues. The CDR3 reads CASSVEREDHNEQFF. CDR3 nucleotide sequence: TGTGCCAGCAGCGTAGAGCGGGAGGATCACAATGAGCAGTTCTTC.

V and J are TRBV29-1 and TRBJ2-1; unclear D gene. The V end was cut by 7 bases, the J end by 1 base, with 14 bases between. Germline V gene sequence: CDR1 SQVTM, CDR2 ANQGSEA. The CDR3 length is 14 residues. This CDR3 is CSAAAASSYNEQFF. CDR3 in DNA: TGCAGCGCCGCCGCAGCGTCGTCCTACAATGAGCAGTTCTTC.

The V call is TRBV7-9, the J call TRBJ2-3; tentatively, D is TRBD2 (5 bases). Germline V gene sequence: CDR1 SEHNR, CDR2 FQNEAQ (reference sequence). The CDR3 contains 16 residues. V shed 1 base and J shed 6 bases, with 17 bases lying between them. The CDR3 DNA follows: TGTGCCAGCAGCTTAGGAGAAGCCAGAGGGTCGGATACGCAGTATTTT. Amino acids: CASSLGEARGSDTQYF.

The V gene is TRBV5-1, the J gene TRBJ2-7; D possibly corresponds to TRBD1 (5 bases). Trimming removed 0 bases at V and 1 base at J, with 11 bases between. The CDR3 consists of 15 residues. The germline gives CDR1 SGHRS, CDR2 YFSETQ. The CDR3 coding sequence is TGCGCCAGCAGCTTGGTTCCAGGGCTTTCCTACGAGCAGTACTTC. This translates into CASSLVPGLSYEQYF. Complete variable domain (other parts from reference TRBV5-1 and TRBJ2-7): KAGVTQTPRYLIKTRGQQVTLSCSPISGHRSVSWYQQTPGQGLQFLFEYFSETQRNKGNFPGRFSGRQFSNSRSEMNVSTLELGDSALYLCASSLVPGLSYEQYFGPGTRLTVT.

V and J are TRBV19 and TRBJ2-1; D gene uncertain. V was clipped by 6 bases and J by 6 bases, with 12 bases between them. This CDR3 region has 13 residues. Germline V gene lookup returns CDR1 LNHDA and CDR2 SQIVND (reference sequence). This CDR3 is CASRTPVLNEQFF. The CDR3 coding sequence is TGTGCCAGTAGGACACCAGTCCTCAATGAGCAGTTCTTC.

This clone was picked up one time. The DNA for the CDR3 is TGTGCCAGCAGCTTGTTTAAGGGGGACAATGAGCAGTTCTTC. Translating gives CASSLFKGDNEQFF. This sequence joins TRBV5-4 and TRBJ2-1; tentatively, D is TRBD1 (6 bases). V dropped 1 base and J dropped 5 bases, with 10 bases sitting between them. The CDR3 extends over 14 amino acids. Germline CDR1 SGHNT, CDR2 YYREEE (reference sequence).

The rearrangement uses TRBV6-5 and TRBJ2-6; D is unclear. V was shortened by 4 bases and J by 6 bases, with 7 bases between the two germline ends. The V gene's germline CDR1 is MNHEY and CDR2 SVGAGI. The CDR3 loop spans 13 amino acids. This CDR3 is CASSSNTANVLTF. CDR3 nucleotide sequence: TGTGCCAGCAGTTCAAACACGGCCAACGTCCTGACTTTC.

This clone was recorded only once. The chain is built from TRBV4-1 and TRBJ2-2; a weak D match, TRBD2 (6 bases). Germline assignment: CDR1 MGHRA and CDR2 YSYEKL. The CDR3 spans 15 residues. Deletions cut 3 bases from V and 7 bases from J, with 15 bases between. CDR3: CASSHALSGNGELFF. The CDR3, as DNA: TGCGCCAGCAGCCATGCTCTTAGCGGAAACGGGGAGCTGTTTTTT.

The chain links TRBV14 to TRBJ2-7; 13 positions match TRBD2. Germline V gene sequence: CDR1 SGHDN, CDR2 FVKESK. The CDR3 runs 16 residues. The junction had 9 bases not matched to a gene; V was cut back by 6 bases and J by 4 bases. The CDR3 protein is CASSPGLAGWGYEQYF. CDR3 DNA: TGTGCCAGCAGTCCGGGACTAGCGGGATGGGGTTACGAGCAGTACTTC.

V and J are TRBV29-1 and TRBJ1-2; D unclear. The germline V gene encodes CDR1 SQVTM and CDR2 ANQGSEA. V was cut by 3 bases and J by 8 bases, with 16 bases left in between. This CDR3 is built from 13 residues. The CDR3: CSVDRRAPGGYTF. For the CDR3, the DNA is TGCAGCGTTGATAGGAGGGCGCCCGGGGGCTACACCTTC.

As for this clone: At one of its ends the junction is not consistent with the germline gene, which may arise from a read error. This chain connects TRBV2 to TRBJ2-3, with D perhaps TRBD1 (5 bases). This CDR3 spans 14 amino acids. The V gene's germline CDR1 is SNHLY and CDR2 FYNNEI. The CDR3 DNA sequence: TGTGCCAGCAGTGGCAGGGTCGGCACAGATACGCGGTATTTT. Translating it yields CASSGRVGTDTRYF.

This chain uses TRBV23-1 with TRBJ2-6; D unresolved. TRBV23-1 is designated an ORF whose function remains uncertain. This CDR3 is 17 amino acids long. Trimming shortened V by 4 bases and J by 0 bases, and 13 bases separated the two germline ends. In nucleotides, the CDR3 is TGCGCCAGCAGTCTGACGGCGGAGAGCTCTGGGGCCAACGTCCTGACTTTC. It codes for CASSLTAESSGANVLTF.

This chain uses TRBV6-1 with TRBJ2-2; D unresolved. Germline loops: CDR1 MNHNS, CDR2 SASEGT. V lost 8 bases to trimming and J lost 4 bases, with 14 bases between them. This CDR3 has 14 residues. DNA for the CDR3: TGTGCCAGCTGCGGCATTTCCTTCACCGGGGAGCTGTTTTTT. It is translated as CASCGISFTGELFF.

The gene calls are TRBV5-6 and TRBJ1-1; D not resolved. The CDR3 contains 14 residues. V was clipped by 5 bases and J by 4 bases, with 15 bases between them. Germline V CDR1 and CDR2: SGHDT, YYEEEE. CDR3 amino acids: CASRFRGGGTEAFF. The CDR3 nucleotides read TGTGCCAGCAGATTCCGGGGAGGAGGCACTGAAGCTTTCTTT. Full variable domain (outside the CDR3, taken from reference TRBV5-6 and TRBJ1-1): DAGVTQSPTHLIKTRGQQVTLRCSPKSGHDTVSWYQQALGQGPQFIFQYYEEEERQRGNFPDRFSGHQFPNYSSELNVNALLLGDSALYLCASRFRGGGTEAFFGQGTRLTVV.

In the case of this clone: The junction does not match germline at one end; this may be a read error. This sample includes further DNA sequences coding for the same CDR3. The chain combines TRBV7-9 with TRBJ2-7; no definite D call. The germline V gene encodes CDR1 SEHNR and CDR2 FQNEAQ (reference sequence). The CDR3 has 12 amino acids. CDR3 residues: CSSSPSSYEQYF. CDR3 coding DNA: TGTTCCAGCAGCCCGAGTTCCTACGAGCAGTACTTC.

The chain employs TRBV6-1 and TRBJ2-3; 11 bases agree with TRBD2. The V and J ends lost 7 bases and 6 bases, in that order; junction bases with no gene match: 6. Germline V gene sequence: CDR1 MNHNS, CDR2 SASEGT. The CDR3 extends over 14 amino acids. CDR3 in DNA: TGTGCCAGCATCACTAGCGGGGGAGGGGATACGCAGTATTTT. It yields the protein CASITSGGGDTQYF.

The chain recombines TRBV27 with TRBJ2-1, with TRBD2 matching 11 bases. The CDR3 totals 15 residues. The ends lost 5 bases at V and 5 bases at J; junction bases unmatched: 5. Germline V gene data show CDR1 as MNHEY and CDR2 as SMNVEV (reference sequence). Here the CDR3 reads CASSAGTSGHNEQFF. Written as DNA, the CDR3 is TGTGCCAGCAGTGCCGGGACTAGCGGACACAATGAGCAGTTCTTC.

This chain joins TRBV6-5 and TRBJ2-1; possibly TRBD1 for D (7 bases). The germline gives CDR1 MNHEY, CDR2 SVGAGI. V was pared by 2 bases and J by 0 bases, with 8 bases between. This CDR3 contains 15 residues. The CDR3 DNA reads TGTGCCAGCAGTTACCAGGGGGGCTCCTACAATGAGCAGTTCTTC. This codes for CASSYQGGSYNEQFF.

V is TRBV7-6 and J is TRBJ2-3, with TRBD2 matching over 12 bases. Per germline, CDR1 SGHVS and CDR2 FNYEAQ. The CDR3 runs to 15 residues. With 6 bases clipped from V and 3 bases from J, the junction kept 4 bases outside the gene matches. CDR3 protein: CASRETSGGTDTQYF. The DNA for the CDR3 is TGTGCCAGCAGGGAGACTAGCGGGGGAACAGATACGCAGTATTTT.

The rearrangement links TRBV27 to TRBJ1-5, with 7 positions matching TRBD1. This CDR3 comprises 15 residues. The J segment lost 0 bases and the V segment lost 5 bases, leaving 4 bases of the junction unmatched. Germline V gene sequence: CDR1 MNHEY, CDR2 SMNVEV (reference sequence). CDR3: CASSAGQNSNQPQHF. The CDR3 DNA reads as TGTGCCAGCAGTGCGGGACAGAATAGCAATCAGCCCCAGCATTTT.

This clone was observed a handful of times. This sequence joins TRBV4-1 and TRBJ1-1, with no clear D. CDR1 and CDR2 from the germline V gene are MGHRA and YSYEKL. The CDR3 totals 14 residues. Trimming shortened V by 3 bases and J by 6 bases, and 14 bases separated the two germline ends. The CDR3 loop reads CASSQRQTAPEAFF. The DNA of the CDR3 is TGCGCCAGCAGCCAGAGGCAGACGGCCCCTGAAGCTTTCTTT.

This clone has only a few counts. The chain joins TRBV18 to TRBJ1-1; TRBD1 matches at 9 bases. Trimming removed 6 bases from V and 4 bases from J; junction bases left unmatched: 6. The CDR3 sequence is 14 residues long. Germline-derived CDR1 and CDR2 are KGHSH and LQKENI. The CDR3 bases are TGTGCCAGCTCCTTGGGACAGGGCAGCACTGAAGCTTTCTTT. Protein: CASSLGQGSTEAFF. Filled out from reference TRBV18 and TRBJ1-1, the complete variable domain reads NAGVMQNPRHLVRRRGQEARLRCSPMKGHSHVYWYRQLPEEGLKFMVYLQKENIIDESGMPKERFSAEFPKEGPSILRIQQVVRGDSAAYFCASSLGQGSTEAFFGQGTRLTVV.